This TCR beta chain was sequenced in a study of T cells in Graves' hyperthyroidism and ophthalmopathy. Findings of the study overall: Ophthalmopathy and stable hyperthyroidism were told apart by a 13 V-J model. In blood, most of the thyroid clonotypes expanded above 0.001 were also present.

Trimming shortened V by 2 bases and J by 3 bases, and 8 bases separated the two germline ends. The CDR3 runs to 14 residues. Together with thyroid ultrasound, orbital computed tomography, serum thyroxine and TRAb, clinical symptoms were used for diagnoses. The authors obtained PBMCs from about 9.5 ml of fresh peripheral blood. This clonotype was seen many times. The antigen remains unidentified. RNA transcripts provided the source from which TCR beta CDR3 regions were amplified. The HTBI primer set was used in a first-round RT-PCR of the TCR CDR3. TCRdb itself ran the multiplex PCR reads through MiXCR, one entry per CDR3 protein. The table has a few hundred thousand distinct CDR3 sequences, around a sixth seen once; the top ten hold roughly two fifths.

The receptor comes from a man in his late teens or twenties with Graves' ophthalmopathy. The chain uses TRBV12-3 or TRBV12-4 and TRBJ1-5, with unresolved D. Sequenced input: blood. Here the CDR3 reads CASSLRSVNQPQHF. In DNA, the CDR3 is TGTGCCAGCAGTTTACGGTCGGTCAATCAGCCCCAGCATTTT.